One TCR beta chain is described in this entry. The target antigen is unknown. Germline CDR1 reads SEHNR; CDR2 reads FQNEAQ (reference sequence). V gave up 5 bases and J gave up 0 bases, with 16 bases separating them. This CDR3 is built from 16 residues. This entry comes from a study of T-cell memory formation after mild COVID-19. Broader study findings: Contracting clones localized mainly to CM and EM when CD4+ and mainly to EMRA when CD8+. The study detected some responding clones in pre-infection memory, suggesting cross-reactive memory joined.

It was 5'RACE with constant-segment primers that produced the TCR alpha and TCR beta cDNA libraries, which carried sample barcodes and UMIs. MiXCR, run by TCRdb on the 5' RACE reads, gives a single entry per CDR3 protein. This table holds around 200,000 distinct CDR3 sequences, 20% to 25% found once. This TCR derives from an adult woman who had mild COVID-19 (a few samples of this study predate the infection). Cell type and time point are not known. The chain uses TRBV7-9 and TRBJ1-2; no clear D gene. The specimen was PBMCs or a T cell subset sorted from them (not recorded which). Written as DNA, the CDR3 is TGTGCCAGCAGCCGCCCTCGGGCAGAAGCTAACTATGGCTACACCTTC. Protein product: CASSRPRAEANYGYTF.